What follows describes a single T cell receptor beta chain. Its antigen is unknown. These data are taken from a study of blood T cells in healthy people across ages. Overall study findings and caveats: The recorded TCR beta diversity per million T cells decreased in a roughly linear manner with age. In long-lived donors, naive CD4+ cell counts and diversity exceeded those of aged donors. For the donors, CMV status was unknown and possibly confounded expanded clonotype changes.

Sample-barcoded 5' priming and a J-beta primer mix drove a second PCR of about 7 to 12 cycles. TCRdb itself ran the 5' RACE reads through MiXCR, one entry per CDR3 protein. The sample lists roughly 2 million distinct CDR3 sequences; less than 50% were seen once. The CDR3 totals 13 residues. Per the germline V gene, CDR1 is DFQATT and CDR2 is SNEGSKA (reference sequence). The TCR comes from a middle-aged woman in good health. J is TRBJ2-5 and V is TRBV20-1; 7 bases match TRBD2. The DNA end lines up better with TRBJ2-7; the J call may be wrong. Sequencing input: blood. The CDR3 loop is CSASKAGEYEQYF. The DNA for the CDR3 is TGCAGTGCTAGCAAGGCGGGGGAGTACGAGCAGTACTTC.